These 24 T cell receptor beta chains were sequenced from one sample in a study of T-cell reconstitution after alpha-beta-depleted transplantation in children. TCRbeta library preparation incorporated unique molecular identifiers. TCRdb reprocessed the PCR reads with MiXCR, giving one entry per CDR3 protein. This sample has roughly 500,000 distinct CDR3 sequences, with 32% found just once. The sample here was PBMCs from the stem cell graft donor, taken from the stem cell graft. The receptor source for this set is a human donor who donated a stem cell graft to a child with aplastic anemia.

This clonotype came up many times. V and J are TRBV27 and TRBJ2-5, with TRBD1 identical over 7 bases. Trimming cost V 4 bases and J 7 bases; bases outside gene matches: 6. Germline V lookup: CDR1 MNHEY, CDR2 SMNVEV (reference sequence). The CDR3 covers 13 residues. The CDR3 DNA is TGTGCCAGCAGTTATACAGGGGATGGGACCCAGTACTTC. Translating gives CASSYTGDGTQYF.

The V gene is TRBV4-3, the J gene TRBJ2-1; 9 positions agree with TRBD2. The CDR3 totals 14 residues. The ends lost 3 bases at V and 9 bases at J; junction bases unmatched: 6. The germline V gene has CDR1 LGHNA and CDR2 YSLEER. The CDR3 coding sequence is TGCGCCAGCAGCCAGGGGAGCGGGAGGATTGAGCAGTTCTTC. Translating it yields CASSQGSGRIEQFF.

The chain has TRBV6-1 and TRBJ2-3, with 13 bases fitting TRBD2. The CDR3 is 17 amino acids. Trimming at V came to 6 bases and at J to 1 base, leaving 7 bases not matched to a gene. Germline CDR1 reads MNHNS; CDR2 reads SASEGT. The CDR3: CASRRTSGRGGTDTQYF. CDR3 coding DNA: TGTGCCAGCAGAAGGACTAGCGGGAGAGGAGGCACAGATACGCAGTATTTT.

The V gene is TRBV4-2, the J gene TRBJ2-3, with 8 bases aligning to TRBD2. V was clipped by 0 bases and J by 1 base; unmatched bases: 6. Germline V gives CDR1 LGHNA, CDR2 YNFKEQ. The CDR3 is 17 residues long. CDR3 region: CASSQDQSSGGTDTQYF. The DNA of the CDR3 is TGTGCCAGCAGCCAAGATCAGAGTAGCGGGGGCACAGATACGCAGTATTTT.

CDR3 nucleotides: TGTGCCAGCAGCCCAGGGGACGCGGCAACTAATGAAAAACTGTTTTTT. Protein product: CASSPGDAATNEKLFF. The rearrangement uses TRBV7-9 and TRBJ1-4; a possible D gene is TRBD1 (6 bases). Looked up from germline, CDR1 is SEHNR and CDR2 is FQNEAQ (reference sequence). V lost 5 bases, J lost 0 bases, and 13 bases lay in between. The CDR3 is 16 residues long. Drawing the rest from reference TRBV7-9 and TRBJ1-4, the complete variable domain is DTGVSQNPRHKITKRGQNVTFRCDPISEHNRLYWYRQTLGQGPEFLTYFQNEAQLEKSRLLSDRFSAERPKGSFSTLEIQRTEQGDSAMYLCASSPGDAATNEKLFFGSGTQLSVL.

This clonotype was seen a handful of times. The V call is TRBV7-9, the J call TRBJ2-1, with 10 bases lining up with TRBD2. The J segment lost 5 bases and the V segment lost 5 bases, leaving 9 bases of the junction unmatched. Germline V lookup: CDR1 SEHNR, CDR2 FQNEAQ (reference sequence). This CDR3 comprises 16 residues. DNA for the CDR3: TGTGCCAGCAGCGTACTACCCGGACTAGCGGACAATGAGCAGTTCTTC. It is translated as CASSVLPGLADNEQFF.

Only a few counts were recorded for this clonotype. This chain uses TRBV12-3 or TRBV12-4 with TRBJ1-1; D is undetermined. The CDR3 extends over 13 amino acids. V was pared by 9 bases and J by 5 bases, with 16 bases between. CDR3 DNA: TGTGCCAGTCAAGACTCGGGCTCAACTGAAGCTTTCTTT. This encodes CASQDSGSTEAFF.

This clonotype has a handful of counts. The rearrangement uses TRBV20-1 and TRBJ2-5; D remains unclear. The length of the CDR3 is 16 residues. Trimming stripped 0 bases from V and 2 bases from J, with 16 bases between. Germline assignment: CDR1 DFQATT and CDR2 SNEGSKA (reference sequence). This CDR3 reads CSARDRTVGPQETQYF. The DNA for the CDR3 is TGCAGTGCTAGAGATCGGACCGTTGGACCGCAAGAGACCCAGTACTTC.

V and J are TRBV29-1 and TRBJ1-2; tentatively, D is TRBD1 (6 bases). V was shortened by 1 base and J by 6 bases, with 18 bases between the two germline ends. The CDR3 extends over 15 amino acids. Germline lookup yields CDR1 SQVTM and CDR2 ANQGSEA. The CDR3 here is CSVEANGGQGDGYTF. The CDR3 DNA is TGCAGCGTTGAAGCGAATGGGGGCCAGGGAGATGGCTACACCTTC.

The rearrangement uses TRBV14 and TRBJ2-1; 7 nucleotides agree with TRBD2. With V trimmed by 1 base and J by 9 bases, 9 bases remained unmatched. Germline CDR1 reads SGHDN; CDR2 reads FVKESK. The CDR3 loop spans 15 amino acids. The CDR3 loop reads CASSQVGGSYPEQFF. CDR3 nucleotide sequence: TGTGCCAGCAGCCAAGTGGGCGGGAGTTATCCTGAGCAGTTCTTC.

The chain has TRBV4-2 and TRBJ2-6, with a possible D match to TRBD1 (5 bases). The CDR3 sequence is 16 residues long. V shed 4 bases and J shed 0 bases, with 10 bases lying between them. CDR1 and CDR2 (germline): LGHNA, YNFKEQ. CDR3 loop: CASSPIQGSGANVLTF. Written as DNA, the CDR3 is TGTGCCAGCAGCCCGATCCAGGGCTCTGGGGCCAACGTCCTGACTTTC.

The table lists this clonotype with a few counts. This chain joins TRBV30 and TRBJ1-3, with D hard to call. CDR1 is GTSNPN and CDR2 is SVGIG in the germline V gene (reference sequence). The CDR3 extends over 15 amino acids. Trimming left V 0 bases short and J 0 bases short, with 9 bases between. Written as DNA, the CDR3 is TGTGCCTGGAGTGTCCGGACCTCCTCTGGAAACACCATATATTTT. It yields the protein CAWSVRTSSGNTIYF.

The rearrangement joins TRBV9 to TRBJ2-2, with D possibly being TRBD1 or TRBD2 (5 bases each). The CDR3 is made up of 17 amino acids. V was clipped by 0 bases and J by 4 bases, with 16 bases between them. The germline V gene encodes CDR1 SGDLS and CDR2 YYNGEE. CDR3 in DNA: TGTGCCAGCAGCGTAGCCGTTTCGACCGGGACCACCGGGGAGCTGTTTTTT. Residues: CASSVAVSTGTTGELFF.

The CDR3 sequence is CASSSTEQETQYF. CDR3 DNA: TGTGCCAGCAGTTCGACAGAGCAAGAGACCCAGTACTTC. This chain links TRBV12-3 or TRBV12-4 with TRBJ2-5; a weak D match, TRBD1 (5 bases). Deletions cut 4 bases from V and 2 bases from J, with 8 bases between. CDR3 length: 13 residues.

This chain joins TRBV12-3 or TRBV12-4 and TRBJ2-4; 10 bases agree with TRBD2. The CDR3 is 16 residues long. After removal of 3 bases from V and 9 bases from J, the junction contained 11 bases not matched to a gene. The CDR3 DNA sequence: TGTGCCAGCAGTTTTGCTAGCGGGAGCGCGCGGGGCATTCAGTACTTC. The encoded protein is CASSFASGSARGIQYF.

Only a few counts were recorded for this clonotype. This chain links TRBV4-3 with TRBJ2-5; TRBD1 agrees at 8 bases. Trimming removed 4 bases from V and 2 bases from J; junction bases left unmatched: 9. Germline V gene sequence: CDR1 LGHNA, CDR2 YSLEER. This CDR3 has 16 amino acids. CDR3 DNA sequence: TGCGCCAGCAGCCCCGGACAGGGAGTCGGGCAAGAGACCCAGTACTTC. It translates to CASSPGQGVGQETQYF.

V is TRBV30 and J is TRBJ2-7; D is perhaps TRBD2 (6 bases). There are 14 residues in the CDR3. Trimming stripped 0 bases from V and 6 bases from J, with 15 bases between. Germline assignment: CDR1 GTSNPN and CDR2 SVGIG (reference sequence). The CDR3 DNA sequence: TGTGCCTGGAGTGTCGCGCTGGGGACTTCCGAGCAGTACGTC. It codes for CAWSVALGTSEQYV.

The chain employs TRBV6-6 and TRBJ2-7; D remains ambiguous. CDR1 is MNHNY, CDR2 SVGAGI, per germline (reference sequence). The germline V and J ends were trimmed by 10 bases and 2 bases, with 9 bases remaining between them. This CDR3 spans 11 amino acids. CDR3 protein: CATVSTYEQYF. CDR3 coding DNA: TGTGCCACCGTGTCGACCTACGAGCAGTACTTC.

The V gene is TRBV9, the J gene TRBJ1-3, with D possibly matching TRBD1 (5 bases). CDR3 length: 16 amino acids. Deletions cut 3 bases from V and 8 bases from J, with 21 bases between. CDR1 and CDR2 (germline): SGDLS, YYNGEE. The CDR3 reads CASSALVGPLGDTIYF. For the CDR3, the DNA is TGTGCCAGCAGCGCCCTCGTTGGGCCCCTGGGGGACACCATATATTTT. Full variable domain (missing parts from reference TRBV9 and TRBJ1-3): DSGVTQTPKHLITATGQRVTLRCSPRSGDLSVYWYQQSLDQGLQFLIQYYNGEERAKGNILERFSAQQFPDLHSELNLSSLELGDSALYFCASSALVGPLGDTIYFGEGSWLTVV.

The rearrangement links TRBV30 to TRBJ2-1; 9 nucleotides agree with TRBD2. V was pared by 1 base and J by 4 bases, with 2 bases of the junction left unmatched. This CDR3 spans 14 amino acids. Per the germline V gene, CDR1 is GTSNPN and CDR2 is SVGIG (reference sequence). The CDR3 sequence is CAWSASGRYNEQFF. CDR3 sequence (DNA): TGTGCCTGGAGTGCGAGCGGGAGGTACAATGAGCAGTTCTTC.

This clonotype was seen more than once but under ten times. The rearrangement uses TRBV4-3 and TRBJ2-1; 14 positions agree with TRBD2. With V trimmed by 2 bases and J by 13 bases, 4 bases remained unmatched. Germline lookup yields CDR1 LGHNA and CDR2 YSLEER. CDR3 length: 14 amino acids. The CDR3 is CASSQRTSGRRQFF. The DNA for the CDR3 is TGCGCCAGCAGCCAACGGACTAGCGGGAGGCGCCAGTTCTTC.

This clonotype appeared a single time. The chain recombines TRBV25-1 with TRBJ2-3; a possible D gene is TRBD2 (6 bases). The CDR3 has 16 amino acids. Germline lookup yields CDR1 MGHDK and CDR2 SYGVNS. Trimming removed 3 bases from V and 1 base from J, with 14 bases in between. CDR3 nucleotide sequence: TGTGCCAGCAGTGACCCTCGCCAGCGGGGCACAGATACGCAGTATTTT. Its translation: CASSDPRQRGTDTQYF.

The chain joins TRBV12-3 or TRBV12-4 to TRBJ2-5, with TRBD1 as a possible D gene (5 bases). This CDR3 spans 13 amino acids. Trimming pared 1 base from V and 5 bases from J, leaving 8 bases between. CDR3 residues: CASSLVQGETQYF. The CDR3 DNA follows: TGTGCCAGCAGTTTAGTCCAGGGCGAGACCCAGTACTTC.

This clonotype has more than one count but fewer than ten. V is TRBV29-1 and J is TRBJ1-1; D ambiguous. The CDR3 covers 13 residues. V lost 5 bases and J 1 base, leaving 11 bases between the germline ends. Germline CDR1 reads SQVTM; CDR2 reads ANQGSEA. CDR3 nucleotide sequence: TGCAGCGTTCGAGAAACCAGGAACACTGAAGCTTTCTTT. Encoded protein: CSVRETRNTEAFF.